The 2 T cell receptor beta chains reported below all come from one sample, sequenced in a study of cytomegalovirus exposure and HLA in healthy donors. TCRdb's copy holds only in-frame clones and misses some; the assay was immunoSEQ multiplex PCR. The sample has about 130,000 clones; around 90% are singletons. The sequenced sample consisted of PBMCs. Receptor source: a woman in her thirties in good health and CMV-seropositive.

V and J are TRBV6-5 and TRBJ2-4; possible D gene TRBD2, 6 bases. V shed 6 bases and J shed 15 bases, with 24 bases lying between them. This CDR3 spans 14 amino acids. CDR1 MNHEY and CDR2 SVGAGI come from the germline V gene. This chain's CDR3 is CASRRREGVGGLYF. CDR3 DNA: TGTGCCAGCAGACGCCGAGAAGGGGTGGGAGGATTGTACTTC.

This sequence joins TRBV5-1 and TRBJ2-1; no definite D call. The CDR3 contains 15 residues. Trimming stripped 4 bases from V and 3 bases from J, with 14 bases between. CDR1 and CDR2 from the germline V gene are SGHRS and YFSETQ. In DNA, the CDR3 is TGCGCCAGCAGCCCTAACTTGGGCGACTACAATGAGCAGTTCTTC. This translates into CASSPNLGDYNEQFF.